This T cell receptor (beta chain) comes out of a study of identical twins. About this clonotype: Its antigen is unknown.

A universal primer site was created by template switching, with the cDNA bearing unique molecular identifiers. Each CDR3 protein is one row after TCRdb ran MiXCR on the 5' RACE reads. This table has under 900,000 distinct CDR3 sequences, roughly 18% appearing once. Findings and limits, study-wide: Fewer insertions marked abundant cord blood beta clonotypes; young adult naive trended weakly, memory not at all.

Separately, the same data were catalogued under a study of T cells expressing NK-cell markers. That publication notes: Repertoire data for TCR beta were derived from sorted T cells (CD3+CD56+NKG2C+, CD3+CD56+NKG2C- and CD3+CD56-NKG2C+).

This TCR derives from a woman between 18 and 29 years old in good health. The sample was PBMCs.

CDR3 amino acids: CASSLGGGAKTDTQYF. The CDR3 DNA reads TGTGCCAGCAGCCTAGGCGGGGGGGCTAAAACAGATACGCAGTATTTT. V gene TRBV7-9 combines with J gene TRBJ2-3, with TRBD2 identical over 9 bases. Germline V gene data show CDR1 as SEHNR and CDR2 as FQNEAQ (reference sequence). V was clipped by 5 bases and J by 3 bases; unmatched bases: 9. The CDR3 spans 16 residues.